Shown below are 18 T cell receptor beta chains from a single sample sequenced in a study of T-cell memory formation after mild COVID-19. TCRdb re-called the 5' RACE reads with MiXCR, one entry per CDR3 protein. The sample has 150,000 or so distinct CDR3 sequences; about a third are singletons. Input material: PBMCs or a T cell subset sorted from them (not recorded which). The receptors here all came from an adult woman who had mild COVID-19 (a few samples of this study predate the infection). Cell type and time point are not known.

J is TRBJ2-3 and V is TRBV2; TRBD2 matches 10 bases. CDR3 length equals 16 residues. Trimming cost V 6 bases and J 4 bases; bases outside gene matches: 10. The germline V gene has CDR1 SNHLY and CDR2 FYNNEI. Written as DNA, the CDR3 is TGTGCCAGCAGCCCTTGGACTAGCGGCTTATCAGATACGCAGTATTTT. Encoded protein: CASSPWTSGLSDTQYF.

Only a few counts were recorded for this clonotype. The V and J genes are TRBV29-1 and TRBJ2-1, with 8 nucleotides matching TRBD2. This CDR3 is 16 amino acids long. V trimming: 2 bases; J trimming: 4 bases; junction bases outside the gene matches: 10. Looked up from germline, CDR1 is SQVTM and CDR2 is ANQGSEA. CDR3 sequence reads: CSVEFATSGSYNEQFF. The CDR3 DNA reads TGCAGCGTTGAATTCGCAACTAGCGGTAGTTACAATGAGCAGTTCTTC.

The chain links TRBV28 to TRBJ1-3; the D is unclear. The ends were cut back, 5 bases at V and 0 bases at J, with 14 bases in the middle. Germline V gives CDR1 MDHEN, CDR2 SYDVKM. This CDR3 has 16 amino acids. CDR3 DNA: TGTGCCAGCAGTGACCCTACCTGGACCTCTGGAAACACCATATATTTT. It specifies CASSDPTWTSGNTIYF.

This clonotype was seen more than once but under ten times. V gene TRBV3-1 combines with J gene TRBJ2-7, with 7 positions matching TRBD2. CDR1 is LGHDT and CDR2 is YNNKEL in the germline V gene (reference sequence). The J segment lost 3 bases and the V segment lost 1 base, leaving 6 bases of the junction unmatched. The CDR3 sequence is 15 residues long. CDR3 DNA sequence: TGTGCCAGCAGCCAAGTGACTAGCCCTAACTACGAGCAGTACTTC. Protein product: CASSQVTSPNYEQYF.

V is TRBV6-2 or TRBV6-3 and J is TRBJ1-1; 9 bases agree with TRBD1. V trimming: 6 bases; J trimming: 5 bases; junction bases outside the gene matches: 7. CDR1 and CDR2 (germline): MNHEY, SVGEGT. The CDR3 totals 14 residues. The CDR3 protein is CASRTTGGFTEAFF. In DNA, the CDR3 is TGTGCCAGCAGGACTACAGGGGGCTTTACTGAAGCTTTCTTT.

This clonotype was seen more than once but under ten times. The V gene is TRBV29-1, the J gene TRBJ1-2; D gene ambiguous. V lost 2 bases and J lost 4, with 11 bases in between. Germline CDR1 and CDR2: SQVTM and ANQGSEA. This CDR3 contains 13 residues. The CDR3: CSVEPDDLYGYTF. The CDR3 nucleotides are TGCAGCGTTGAACCTGACGACCTCTATGGCTACACCTTC.

The chain joins TRBV5-1 to TRBJ2-2, with D possibly TRBD2 on 5 matching bases. The CDR3 totals 15 residues. Trimming stripped 0 bases from V and 5 bases from J, with 11 bases between. Germline CDR1 and CDR2: SGHRS and YFSETQ. The CDR3 region has the DNA TGCGCCAGCAGCTTGGACAGCCGGGGAACCGGGGAGCTGTTTTTT. As protein: CASSLDSRGTGELFF.

The chain employs TRBV5-1 and TRBJ2-3; 7 bases match TRBD1. Germline V gene lookup returns CDR1 SGHRS and CDR2 YFSETQ. Germline trimming cut 4 bases from V and 0 bases from J; bases unmatched to any gene: 8. The CDR3 is 16 amino acids. CDR3 region: CASSVGQHTSTDTQYF. The CDR3 DNA is TGCGCCAGCAGCGTGGGACAGCACACTAGCACAGATACGCAGTATTTT.

This sequence joins TRBV10-3 and TRBJ2-1, with TRBD2 identical over 13 bases. Trimming cost V 3 bases and J 5 bases; bases outside gene matches: 7. The length of the CDR3 is 17 residues. Germline lookup yields CDR1 ENHRY and CDR2 SYGVKD. The CDR3: CAISDGGTSGIDNEQFF. DNA of the CDR3: TGTGCCATCAGTGATGGGGGGACTAGCGGGATCGACAATGAGCAGTTCTTC.

The CDR3 loop is CASSSGRHVYGYTF. The CDR3 DNA sequence: TGTGCCAGCAGCTCCGGCAGACACGTTTATGGCTACACCTTC. The V and J genes are TRBV12-3 or TRBV12-4 and TRBJ1-2, with unresolved D. With 6 bases removed from V and 5 bases from J, the gap between germline ends came to 16 bases. The CDR3 is 14 residues long.

This clonotype was seen only a few times. The chain recombines TRBV5-1 with TRBJ2-7, with 9 nucleotides matching TRBD1. CDR3 length equals 16 residues. Germline CDR1 and CDR2: SGHRS and YFSETQ. Losses at the gene ends were 0 bases for V and 3 bases for J; bases not matched to a gene: 7. The CDR3 DNA is TGCGCCAGCAGCTTGGCGGGCGAGACAGGGGGCTACGAGCAGTACTTC. Translating gives CASSLAGETGGYEQYF. The full variable domain, with the rest looked up from reference TRBV5-1 and TRBJ2-7, is KAGVTQTPRYLIKTRGQQVTLSCSPISGHRSVSWYQQTPGQGLQFLFEYFSETQRNKGNFPGRFSGRQFSNSRSEMNVSTLELGDSALYLCASSLAGETGGYEQYFGPGTRLTVT.

In this sample, this clonotype turned up a few times. The chain joins TRBV7-9 to TRBJ2-3; D might be TRBD1 (6 bases). CDR1 and CDR2 from the germline V gene are SEHNR and FQNEAQ (reference sequence). This CDR3 is built from 18 residues. Deletions cut 4 bases from V and 4 bases from J, with 24 bases between. CDR3 amino acids: CASSYSQNTDRFPDTQYF. CDR3 nucleotides: TGTGCCAGCAGCTATAGTCAAAACACCGACAGGTTTCCAGATACGCAGTATTTT. Full variable domain (outside the CDR3, taken from reference TRBV7-9 and TRBJ2-3): DTGVSQNPRHKITKRGQNVTFRCDPISEHNRLYWYRQTLGQGPEFLTYFQNEAQLEKSRLLSDRFSAERPKGSFSTLEIQRTEQGDSAMYLCASSYSQNTDRFPDTQYFGPGTRLTVL.

This rearrangement joins TRBV10-3 to TRBJ2-7, with 7 bases fitting TRBD2. V shed 0 bases, J shed 8 bases, and the junction held 13 bases outside the gene matches. CDR1 is ENHRY, CDR2 SYGVKD, per germline. This CDR3 contains 16 residues. The CDR3 sequence: CAISESSGAGAYKQYF. CDR3 in DNA: TGTGCCATCAGTGAGTCGAGTGGTGCGGGAGCTTATAAGCAGTACTTC.

This chain joins TRBV4-1 and TRBJ1-1, with a weak D call TRBD1 (6 bases). Germline lookup yields CDR1 MGHRA and CDR2 YSYEKL. CDR3 size: 15 residues. V was clipped by 0 bases and J by 4 bases, with 12 bases between them. This CDR3 is CASSQDPEGGTEAFF. For the CDR3, the DNA is TGCGCCAGCAGCCAAGATCCTGAGGGGGGCACTGAAGCTTTCTTT.

This clonotype was detected a few times. The CDR3 nucleotides are TGCAGTGTTCAGGGGGCGCGGGTCTTTGCCTACACCTTC. It encodes CSVQGARVFAYTF. The rearrangement links TRBV20-1 to TRBJ1-2; 8 bases are shared with TRBD1. Germline lookup yields CDR1 DFQATT and CDR2 SNEGSKA (reference sequence). The CDR3 totals 13 residues. After removal of 7 bases from V and 10 bases from J, the junction contained 14 bases not matched to a gene.

The chain combines TRBV7-8 with TRBJ1-5; D is possibly TRBD1 (6 bases). Per germline, CDR1 SGHVS and CDR2 FQNEAQ. This CDR3 is 15 amino acids long. The V gene lost 1 base and the J gene lost 7 bases, with 14 bases spanning the gap. CDR3 region: CASSLESVGAQPQHF. The DNA for the CDR3 is TGTGCCAGCAGCTTAGAGTCGGTGGGGGCACAGCCCCAGCATTTT.

The CDR3 DNA follows: TGTGCCAGCAGTAACACAGGCGCCTATGGCTACACCTTC. Protein: CASSNTGAYGYTF. This sequence joins TRBV6-5 and TRBJ1-2, with a tentative D call TRBD1 (5 bases). Germline CDR1 MNHEY, CDR2 SVGAGI. The CDR3 is 13 amino acids. Between the trimmed V and J ends, which lost 5 bases and 4 bases, there was a span of 11 bases.

V gene TRBV5-5 combines with J gene TRBJ1-1; no firm D call. Germline lookup yields CDR1 SGHKS and CDR2 YYEKEE (reference sequence). The V gene lost 3 bases and the J gene lost 4 bases, with 10 bases spanning the gap. This CDR3 has 13 residues. CDR3 loop: CASSSGSGTEAFF. CDR3 DNA: TGTGCCAGCAGCTCGGGTAGCGGCACTGAAGCTTTCTTT.